Presented here are 2 T cell receptor beta chains from one specimen sequenced in a study of shared clonotypes between healthy human individuals. The assay was immunoSEQ multiplex PCR, and TCRdb's table has in-frame clones only and misses some. The sample contains around 1 million clones, more than 75% of which appear only once. Sequencing was carried out using memory CD4+ T cells sorted from blood. The subset here: CD45RA-negative fraction. Receptors were obtained from a man aged 18-30 years in good health.

This clone occurred a few times. The rearrangement joins TRBV7-2 to TRBJ1-3; 9 nucleotides align to TRBD1. CDR1 and CDR2 from the germline V gene are SGHTA and FQGNSA. The junction had 8 bases not matched to a gene; V was cut back by 4 bases and J by 4 bases. This CDR3 is built from 16 residues. CDR3 in DNA: TGTGCCAGCAGCTCGCCCGGGACAGGGAGCGGAAACACCATATATTTT. The encoded protein is CASSSPGTGSGNTIYF.

This rearrangement joins TRBV29-1 to TRBJ2-5, with TRBD1 identical over 9 bases. The J call may be in error: the DNA end matches TRBJ2-7 better. Germline V CDR1 and CDR2: SQVTM, ANQGSEA. This CDR3 has 12 residues. The CDR3 sequence: CSVAQGAREQYF. CDR3 bases: TGCAGCGTTGCACAGGGGGCGCGCGAGCAGTACTTC.